This T cell receptor (beta chain) was obtained from a study of blood T cell repertoires in COVID-19. Sequencing used immunoSEQ multiplex PCR; TCRdb keeps in-frame clones, though not all of them. Of more than 85,000 clones listed, around 80% are singletons. Germline CDR1 LGHDT, CDR2 YNNKEL (reference sequence). CDR3 size: 17 residues. The junction had 10 bases not matched to a gene; V was cut back by 4 bases and J by 0 bases. The sequenced material came from peripheral blood. This sequence originates from a woman older than 75 with acute or convalescent COVID-19. The chain employs TRBV3-1 (or the pseudogene TRBV3-2) and TRBJ1-1, with 8 bases fitting TRBD1. CDR3 sequence (DNA): TGTGCCAGCAGCCCCTGGACAGGGCAAGGTATGAACACTGAAGCTTTCTTT. This sequence encodes CASSPWTGQGMNTEAFF.